The clone carrying this T cell receptor (beta chain) has more than one count but fewer than ten. Antigen: not known. CDR1 is LGHDT and CDR2 is YNNKEL in the germline V gene (reference sequence). V lost 4 bases to trimming and J lost 8 bases; unmatched junction nucleotides: 5. CDR3 length: 13 residues. This entry belongs to a study of identical twins. MiXCR, applied by TCRdb to the 5' RACE reads, yields one record per CDR3 protein. In the table there are fewer than 500,000 distinct CDR3 sequences, roughly 13% of which are singletons. The study, taken as a whole, reports: Beta out-of-frame twin sharing showed a weaker excess. While abundant cord blood beta clonotypes carried fewer insertions, memory repertoires showed no such pattern. There is a chance that invariant MAIT and iNKT cells partially muddied zero-insertion analyses.

Healthy Caucasians provided all donations. The data also belong to a second study, concerning yellow fever vaccine responses in identical twins.

The sample taken for sequencing was CD4+ T cells sorted from blood. The clonotype comes from a woman under 30 in good health. The chain carries TRBV3-1 and TRBJ2-4, with 7 bases identical to TRBD2. The CDR3: CASSPKGGDIQYF. The CDR3 nucleotides are TGTGCCAGCAGCCCCAAGGGAGGGGACATTCAGTACTTC.